The next 7 T cell receptor beta chains were all read from a single sample in a study of vaccination and CD4 T cells after COVID-19. Sequenced with the Oncomine TCR Beta short-read assay was DNA taken from cultured CD4+ T cells. TCRdb re-analysed the PCR reads in MiXCR, keeping a single row per CDR3 protein. The sample includes 3,500 or so distinct CDR3 sequences, roughly 80% seen only once; the top ten take around 25%. As to treatment: roughly 11-day PBMC culture with coronavirus spike peptide pools or control peptides (ViraFEST assay). Their cognate antigens are unknown. The sample taken for sequencing was CD4+ T cells from blood, cultured in vitro. The receptors stem from a human donor who had recovered from COVID-19.

The chain is built from TRBV11-3 and TRBJ2-1; 11 nucleotides line up with TRBD2. The V and J ends lost 2 bases and 5 bases, in that order; junction bases with no gene match: 2. The CDR3 has 15 amino acids. Looked up from germline, CDR1 is SGHNT and CDR2 is YENEEA. CDR3 nucleotide sequence: TGTGCCAGCAGCTTACTAGCGGGGGGTGACAATGAGCAGTTCTTC. Protein product: CASSLLAGGDNEQFF.

The chain employs TRBV20-1 and TRBJ1-6, with D hard to call. Per germline, CDR1 DFQATT and CDR2 SNEGSKA (reference sequence). Trimming took 5 bases from V and 8 from J, leaving 19 bases between them. This CDR3 comprises 15 residues. CDR3 amino acids: CSARGGAGYDSPLHF. CDR3 in DNA: TGCAGTGCTCGCGGTGGCGCGGGATATGATTCACCCCTCCACTTT.

In its sample, this clonotype ranks as large. The rearrangement links TRBV14 to TRBJ1-2; the match to TRBD1 covers 8 bases. The CDR3 sequence is 13 residues long. J was trimmed by 6 bases and V by 4 bases; bases with no gene match: 4. Germline CDR1 SGHDN, CDR2 FVKESK. CDR3 protein: CASSPRQGHGYTF. The CDR3, as DNA: TGTGCCAGCAGCCCGCGACAGGGGCATGGCTACACCTTC.

This chain links TRBV20-1 with TRBJ1-5; D might be TRBD1 (5 bases). Germline CDR1 is DFQATT and CDR2 is SNEGSKA (reference sequence). The CDR3 runs 12 residues. Trimming took off 7 bases at V and 1 base at J, with 8 bases between the two ends. The CDR3 reads CSVSGSNQPQHF. The CDR3 coding sequence is TGCAGTGTGTCAGGGAGCAATCAGCCCCAGCATTTT.

CDR3 loop: CASSSSSTGPGNTIYF. The DNA of the CDR3 is TGTGCCAGCAGCTCAAGTTCGACAGGGCCTGGAAACACCATATATTTT. This chain joins TRBV12-3 or TRBV12-4 and TRBJ1-3; 7 bases agree with TRBD1. With V trimmed by 6 bases and J by 2 bases, 10 bases remained unmatched. CDR3 length: 16 residues.

Here the CDR3 reads CASSSSAGQPYGYTF. The DNA for the CDR3 is TGTGCCAGCAGCTCCTCGGCGGGACAGCCGTATGGCTACACCTTC. The chain carries TRBV7-3 and TRBJ1-2; 7 positions agree with TRBD1. Germline CDR1 reads SGHTA; CDR2 reads FQGTGA. CDR3 length equals 15 residues. Trimming at V came to 4 bases and at J to 5 bases, leaving 10 bases not matched to a gene.

In this sample, this clonotype is large. V is TRBV6-1 and J is TRBJ2-2, with D uncertain. This CDR3 has 13 residues. The V gene lost 11 bases and the J gene lost 8 bases, with 18 bases spanning the gap. Germline CDR1 MNHNS, CDR2 SASEGT. CDR3 protein: CAGVDIHGGELFF. In DNA, the CDR3 is TGTGCCGGAGTGGATATACACGGGGGGGAGCTGTTTTTT.